This TCR beta chain is drawn from a study of human T cells and chemical hapten exposure. Using its own MiXCR run on the RACE reads, TCRdb lists one record per CDR3 protein. The sample records roughly 200,000 distinct CDR3 sequences, about 25% being singletons. Documented time point: patch test 3, about 24 weeks after DPC sensitization. Treatment defined: therapeutic diphenylcyclopropenone sensitization with weekly scalp DPC. The CDR3 is 15 residues long. V shed 1 base, J shed 4 bases, and the junction held 4 bases outside the gene matches. The germline CDR1 and CDR2 sequences are SGHTA and FQGNSA. The table lists this clonotype with a count of one.

The sequencing here drew on whole blood, taken in connection with sensitization to the hapten diphenylcyclopropenone (DPC). V is TRBV7-2 and J is TRBJ1-3; 7 bases agree with TRBD1. The source is a woman aged 35 to 49 with alopecia areata. Some clones in this sample may be carry-over from other donors' samples. CDR3 sequence: CASSLGQGQGNTIYF. In DNA, the CDR3 is TGTGCCAGCAGCTTAGGACAGGGCCAAGGAAACACCATATATTTT. The full variable domain, in which reference TRBV7-2 and TRBJ1-3 provide the parts outside the CDR3, is GAGVSQSPSNKVTEKGKDVELRCDPISGHTALYWYRQSLGQGLEFLIYFQGNSAPDKSGLPSDRFSAERTGGSVSTLTIQRTQQEDSAVYLCASSLGQGQGNTIYFGEGSWLTVV.